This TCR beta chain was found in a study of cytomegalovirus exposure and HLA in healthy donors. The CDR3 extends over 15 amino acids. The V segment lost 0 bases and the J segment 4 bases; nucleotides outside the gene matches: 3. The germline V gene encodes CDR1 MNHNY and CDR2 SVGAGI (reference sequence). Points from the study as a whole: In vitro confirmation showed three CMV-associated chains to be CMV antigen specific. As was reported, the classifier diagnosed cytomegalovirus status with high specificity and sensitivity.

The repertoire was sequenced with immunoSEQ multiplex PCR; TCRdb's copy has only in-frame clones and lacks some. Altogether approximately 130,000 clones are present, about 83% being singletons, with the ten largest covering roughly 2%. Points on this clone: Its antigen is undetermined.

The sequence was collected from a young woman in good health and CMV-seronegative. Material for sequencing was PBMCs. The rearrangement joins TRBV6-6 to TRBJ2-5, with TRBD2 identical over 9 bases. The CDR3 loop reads CASSYSGGGGETQYF. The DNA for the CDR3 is TGTGCCAGCAGTTACTCGGGCGGGGGGGGAGAGACCCAGTACTTC.